A selection of T cell receptor beta chains follows, all from one sample in a study of early T cells in non-severe SARS-CoV-2 infection. In TCRdb, the 5' RACE reads were re-called with MiXCR into one record per CDR3 protein. The table lists about 110,000 distinct CDR3 sequences, around an eighth of them singletons, with approximately 3.8% in the top ten. Sequenced material: whole blood, taken at baseline. These receptor sequences come from an adult who was a healthcare worker with PCR-confirmed SARS-CoV-2 infection or an uninfected control (not recorded which). The CDR3 runs from the conserved cysteine through the conserved F or W. The D gene is left open where the match is weak. Clone sizes are given selectively: once, few, many, or a class where the clone is expanded.

d_gene | abundance | len | j_gene | v_gene | CDR3nt | CDR3aa
- | few | 18 | TRBJ2-3 | TRBV5-6 | TGTGCCAGCACCCCGAAGGGACTCGGGGAACCTCCGTACTCCACGCAGTATTTT | CASTPKGLGEPPYSTQYF
- | few | 14 | TRBJ1-3 | TRBV30 | TGTGCCTGGAGTCTCGGAAGCTCTGGAAACACCATATATTTT | CAWSLGSSGNTIYF
TRBD2 | many | 15 | TRBJ2-3 | TRBV9 | TGTGCCAGCAGCGGTAGGCTAGCGGCCAGGGATACGCAGTATTTT | CASSGRLAARDTQYF
- | - | 17 | TRBJ1-1 | TRBV5-1 | TGCGCCAGCAGCTTGGATGGGGGCCAAACTCTGAACACTGAAGCTTTCTTT | CASSLDGGQTLNTEAFF
- | few | 15 | TRBJ1-1 | TRBV28 | TGTGCCAGCAGTTCTGGGTCCTTCTCGAACACTGAAGCTTTCTTT | CASSSGSFSNTEAFF
- | few | 12 | TRBJ1-2 | TRBV28 | TGTGCCAGTCTAACCGGGACTGGAGGCTACACCTTC | CASLTGTGGYTF
- | many | 12 | TRBJ2-5 | TRBV20-1 | TGCAGTGCAGAGGGGTGGATCGAGACCCAGTACTTC | CSAEGWIETQYF
- | few | 14 | TRBJ2-2 | TRBV7-9 | TGTGCCAGCAGCCACAGACTAGGGACCGGGGAGCTGTTTTTT | CASSHRLGTGELFF
- | - | 17 | TRBJ2-1 | TRBV5-6 | TGTGCCAGCAGCTCCCTAGGGGGGGGCCTGTTTCTCAATGAGCAGTTCTTC | CASSSLGGGLFLNEQFF
- | - | 16 | TRBJ1-4 | TRBV19 | TGTGCCAGTTCGCATTGGACCGCTGCAACTAATGAAAAACTGTTTTTT | CASSHWTAATNEKLFF
- | few | 14 | TRBJ2-7 | TRBV5-1 | TGCGCCAGCAGCTTTACCCTAGGGTCCTACGAGCAGTACTTC | CASSFTLGSYEQYF
TRBD1 | many | 15 | TRBJ1-5 | TRBV19 | TGTGCCAGTACAAACAGGGGGCAAGGCAATCAGCCCCAGCATTTT | CASTNRGQGNQPQHF
- | - | 11 | TRBJ1-1 | TRBV29-1 | TGCAGCGTAGTGAGGGGACCTGAAGCTTTCTTT | CSVVRGPEAFF
- | few | 15 | TRBJ2-3 | TRBV27 | TGTGCCAGCACCCCAGGGACCTCTAGCACAGATACGCAGTATTTT | CASTPGTSSTDTQYF
- | few | 17 | TRBJ2-3 | TRBV4-1 | TGCGCCAGCAGCCAAGTTACGGGGTTAAGTATTACCGATACGCAGTATTTT | CASSQVTGLSITDTQYF
TRBD2 | - | 15 | TRBJ2-7 | TRBV2 | TGTGCCAGCAGAGAAAGCGGGAGGGCCGACGACGAGCAGTACTTC | CASRESGRADDEQYF
- | - | 15 | TRBJ2-1 | TRBV20-1 | TGCAGTGCTAGCGGGAGTAATGGTGCGTACAATGAGCAGTTCTTC | CSASGSNGAYNEQFF
- | - | 14 | TRBJ2-7 | TRBV5-1 | TGCGCCAGCACCCCGGACCTTAGTCCCTACGAGCAGTACTTC | CASTPDLSPYEQYF
TRBD2 | - | 16 | TRBJ2-3 | TRBV6-1 | TGTGCCAGCAGCAATCGACTAGCGGGGGACACAGATACGCAGTATTTT | CASSNRLAGDTDTQYF
- | - | 12 | TRBJ1-1 | TRBV28 | TGTGCCAGCAGTCCACAGAACACTGAAGCTTTCTTT | CASSPQNTEAFF
- | few | 16 | TRBJ2-2 | TRBV9 | TGTGCCAGCAGCGTAGTTTCGGGGGGCCGCACCGGGGAGCTGTTTTTT | CASSVVSGGRTGELFF
- | - | 15 | TRBJ2-3 | TRBV20-1 | TGCAGTGCTAGAGATTTATTAGCCCCCACAGATACGCAGTATTTT | CSARDLLAPTDTQYF
- | - | 16 | TRBJ1-1 | TRBV18 | TGTGCCAGCTCACCCCCCCGGCGGCGGGCGAACACTGAAGCTTTCTTT | CASSPPRRRANTEAFF
- | - | 15 | TRBJ2-1 | TRBV12-3/TRBV12-4 | TGTGCCAGCAGGCGTGAGCGGGTCAGATACAATGAGCAGTTCTTC | CASRRERVRYNEQFF
TRBD1 | few | 14 | TRBJ1-2 | TRBV5-4 | TGTGTCAGCAGCTTGGACAGGGGGGCGTTTGGCTACACCTTC | CVSSLDRGAFGYTF
TRBD2 | many | 16 | TRBJ2-7 | TRBV28 | TGTGCCAGCAGTTTCCCTTCTAGCGGGAGTAGGTACGAGCAGTACTTC | CASSFPSSGSRYEQYF
TRBD1 | many | 12 | TRBJ1-1 | TRBV20-1 | TGCAGTGCTAGTGTCGGGACAGGGGAGGCTTTCTTT | CSASVGTGEAFF
TRBD1 | many | 14 | TRBJ2-3 | TRBV7-7 | TGTGCCAGCAGCCGAGGACAGGGCACAGATACGCAGTATTTT | CASSRGQGTDTQYF
TRBD1 | few | 19 | TRBJ1-3 | TRBV6-6 | TGTGCCAGCAGTTATGCATTTTCGCGTGCGACAGGGGCTGGAAACACCATATATTTT | CASSYAFSRATGAGNTIYF
- | few | 14 | TRBJ2-3 | TRBV20-1 | TGCAGTGCTATCCCAGGGGCGTCCACAGATACGCAGTATTTT | CSAIPGASTDTQYF
TRBD1 | many | 17 | TRBJ2-7 | TRBV5-1 | TGCGCCAGCAGCTTGGGGAAGGACAGGGGACCCCCCTGGGAGCAGTACTTC | CASSLGKDRGPPWEQYF
- | - | 14 | TRBJ1-1 | TRBV5-1 | TGCGCCAGCAGCTTGGGGACAACGAACACTGAAGCTTTCTTT | CASSLGTTNTEAFF
- | - | 14 | TRBJ2-7 | TRBV28 | TGTGCCAGCAGCCCCCAGGGTAGGTCGGACGAGCAGTACTTC | CASSPQGRSDEQYF
TRBD2 | few | 15 | TRBJ2-7 | TRBV5-4 | TGTGCCAGCAGCTCCCGTCGGGGGGGCCCCTACGAGCAGTACTTC | CASSSRRGGPYEQYF
TRBD2 | - | 16 | TRBJ2-2 | TRBV2 | TGTGCCAGCAGTGAAGCTAGCGGGGGGGACACCGGGGAGCTGTTTTTT | CASSEASGGDTGELFF
TRBD2 | few | 18 | TRBJ2-3 | TRBV5-5 | TGTGCTTCGCGCTTACCCCCCTGGACTAGCGGTTATACAGATACGCAGTATTTT | CASRLPPWTSGYTDTQYF
TRBD1 | few | 14 | TRBJ1-1 | TRBV12-3/TRBV12-4 | TGTGCCAGCAGCATACAGGGGGCCTACACTGAAGCTTTCTTT | CASSIQGAYTEAFF
- | few | 14 | TRBJ2-3 | TRBV6-5 | TGTGCCAGCAGTCGCGTACTAGGAACAGATACGCAGTATTTT | CASSRVLGTDTQYF